The present entry profiles one T cell receptor beta chain with its context. The sample originates from a study of blood T cell repertoires in COVID-19. Study information: Both acute and convalescent COVID-19 samples were obtained from the United States, Italy and Spain.

Germline lookup yields CDR1 PRHDT and CDR2 FYEKMQ (reference sequence). The V gene end was trimmed by 3 bases and the J gene end by 2 bases; junction bases not matched to a gene: 5. The CDR3 sequence is 16 residues long. Only in-frame clones appear in the TCRdb table, and some are missing; sequencing was by immunoSEQ multiplex PCR. The data contain about 240,000 clones, around four fifths of them singletons. The sequencing sample was made of peripheral blood. This TCR derives from a young man who had recovered from COVID-19. The chain combines TRBV13 with TRBJ2-3, with 10 bases matching TRBD2. The CDR3 nucleotides are TGTGCCAGCAGCTTCCTAGCGGGGGTGTTCACAGATACGCAGTATTTT. This codes for CASSFLAGVFTDTQYF.